This TCR beta chain was identified in a study of blood T cell repertoires in COVID-19. Across the whole study: Sample material is recorded as cDNA or gDNA derived from T cells, B-cell-depleted T cells, or PBMCs.

This CDR3 spans 14 amino acids. V was pared by 6 bases and J by 5 bases, with 9 bases of the junction left unmatched. Germline V gene lookup returns CDR1 MNHEY and CDR2 SVGAGI. Produced via immunoSEQ multiplex PCR; TCRdb's table is partial and in-frame only. The table shows about 60,000 clones, with roughly 88% occurring only once. This TCR was recovered from a man aged 45-60 years with active COVID-19. Sequencing was carried out using peripheral blood. The chain links TRBV6-5 to TRBJ2-5, with 7 bases matching TRBD2. The DNA of the CDR3 is TGTGCCAGCAGGCGGCCGGGGGGAGTCGAGACCCAGTACTTC. Translation: CASRRPGGVETQYF.